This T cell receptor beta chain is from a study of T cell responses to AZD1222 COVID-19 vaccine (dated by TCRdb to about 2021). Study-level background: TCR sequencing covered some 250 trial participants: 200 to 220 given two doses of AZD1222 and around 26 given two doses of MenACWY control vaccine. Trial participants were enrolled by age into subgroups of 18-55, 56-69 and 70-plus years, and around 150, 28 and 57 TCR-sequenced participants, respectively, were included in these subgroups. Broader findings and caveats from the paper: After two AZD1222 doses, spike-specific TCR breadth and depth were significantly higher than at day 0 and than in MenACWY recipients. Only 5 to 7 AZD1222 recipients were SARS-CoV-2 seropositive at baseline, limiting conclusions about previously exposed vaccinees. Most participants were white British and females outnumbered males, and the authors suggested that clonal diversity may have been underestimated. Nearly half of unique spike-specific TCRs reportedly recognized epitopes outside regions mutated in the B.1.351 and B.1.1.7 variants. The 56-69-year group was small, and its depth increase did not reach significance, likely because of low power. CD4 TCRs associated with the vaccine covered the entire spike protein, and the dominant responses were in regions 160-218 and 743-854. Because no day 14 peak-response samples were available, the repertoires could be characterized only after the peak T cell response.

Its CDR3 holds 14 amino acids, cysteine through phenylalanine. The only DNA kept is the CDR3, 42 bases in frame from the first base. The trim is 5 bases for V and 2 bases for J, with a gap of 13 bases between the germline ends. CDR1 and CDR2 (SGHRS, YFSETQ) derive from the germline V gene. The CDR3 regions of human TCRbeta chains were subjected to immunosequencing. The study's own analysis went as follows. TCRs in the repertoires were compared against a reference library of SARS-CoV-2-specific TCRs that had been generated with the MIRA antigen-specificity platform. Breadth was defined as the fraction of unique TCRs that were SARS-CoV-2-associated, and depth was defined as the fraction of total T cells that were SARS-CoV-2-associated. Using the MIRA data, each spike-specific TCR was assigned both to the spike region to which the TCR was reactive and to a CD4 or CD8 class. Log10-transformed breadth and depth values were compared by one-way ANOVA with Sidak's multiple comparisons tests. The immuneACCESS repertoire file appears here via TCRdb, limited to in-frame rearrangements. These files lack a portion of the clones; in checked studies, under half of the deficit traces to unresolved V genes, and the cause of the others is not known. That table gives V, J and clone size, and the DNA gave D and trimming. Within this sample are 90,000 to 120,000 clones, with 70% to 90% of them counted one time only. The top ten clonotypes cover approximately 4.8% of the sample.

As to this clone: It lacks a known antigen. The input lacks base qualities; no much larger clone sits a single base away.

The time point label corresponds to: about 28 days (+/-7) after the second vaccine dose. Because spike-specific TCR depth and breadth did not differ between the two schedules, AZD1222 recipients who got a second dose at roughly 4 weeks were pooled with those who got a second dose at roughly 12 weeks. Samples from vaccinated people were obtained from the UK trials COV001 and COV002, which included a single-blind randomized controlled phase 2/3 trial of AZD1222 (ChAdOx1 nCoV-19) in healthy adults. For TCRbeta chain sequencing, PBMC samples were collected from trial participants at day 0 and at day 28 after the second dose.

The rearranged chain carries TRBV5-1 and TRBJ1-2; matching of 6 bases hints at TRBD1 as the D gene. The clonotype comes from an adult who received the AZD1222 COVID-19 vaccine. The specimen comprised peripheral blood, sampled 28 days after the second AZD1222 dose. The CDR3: CASRSGTTNYGYTF. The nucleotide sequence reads TGCGCCAGCAGATCTGGGACAACCAACTATGGCTACACCTTC.